These 22 T cell receptor beta chains were all obtained from the same sample, sequenced in a study of blood T cell repertoires in COVID-19. TCRdb keeps only in-frame clones here, not all; method: immunoSEQ multiplex PCR. The data show some 190,000 clones, about 88% seen once. Sequenced sample: peripheral blood. The receptor source for this set is a human donor in a cohort sampled during active COVID-19.

The rearrangement joins TRBV6-5 to TRBJ1-1; 10 positions agree with TRBD1. V lost 7 bases to trimming and J lost 4 bases; unmatched junction nucleotides: 6. The CDR3 spans 14 residues. Germline CDR1 and CDR2: MNHEY and SVGAGI. CDR3 protein: CASTLRTGGTEAFF. Here the CDR3 DNA reads TGTGCCAGCACCCTACGGACAGGGGGCACTGAAGCTTTCTTT.

This clone was recorded a few times. This chain connects TRBV7-2 to TRBJ2-2; no clear D. From germline, CDR1 is SGHTA and CDR2 FQGNSA. Between the trimmed V and J ends, which lost 1 base and 2 bases, there was a span of 5 bases. The CDR3 has 14 amino acids. Here the CDR3 DNA reads TGTGCCAGCAGCTTAGTTCTCAACACCGGGGAGCTGTTTTTT. It yields the protein CASSLVLNTGELFF. The full variable domain, with the rest looked up from reference TRBV7-2 and TRBJ2-2, is GAGVSQSPSNKVTEKGKDVELRCDPISGHTALYWYRQSLGQGLEFLIYFQGNSAPDKSGLPSDRFSAERTGGSVSTLTIQRTQQEDSAVYLCASSLVLNTGELFFGEGSRLTVL.

The chain employs TRBV6-1 and TRBJ1-3, with D perhaps TRBD1 (6 bases). The V end lost 3 bases, the J end lost 0 bases, and 12 bases lay between the germline ends. Germline CDR1 is MNHNS and CDR2 is SASEGT. The CDR3 runs to 16 residues. CDR3 amino acids: CASSDLGQFSGNTIYF. The CDR3 bases are TGTGCCAGCAGTGACCTAGGACAGTTCTCTGGAAACACCATATATTTT.

J is TRBJ1-5 and V is TRBV29-1, with 9 bases that match TRBD1. The J segment lost 11 bases and the V segment lost 6 bases, leaving 14 bases of the junction unmatched. The germline V gene has CDR1 SQVTM and CDR2 ANQGSEA. CDR3 length: 14 residues. The CDR3 DNA reads as TGCAGCGTGACAACCGGGACAGGGCTAATAGCCCAGCATTTT. Protein sequence: CSVTTGTGLIAQHF.

This chain joins TRBV6-2 or TRBV6-3 and TRBJ2-1; D might be TRBD2 (6 bases). The germline V and J ends were trimmed by 3 bases and 6 bases, with 9 bases remaining between them. Germline CDR1 MNHEY, CDR2 SVGEGT. The CDR3 length is 13 residues. This CDR3 is CASSYMGGNEQFF. The CDR3 region has the DNA TGTGCCAGCAGTTATATGGGGGGCAATGAGCAGTTCTTC.

The chain has TRBV27 and TRBJ2-1, with D unresolved. The CDR3 covers 13 residues. CDR1 is MNHEY, CDR2 SMNVEV, per germline (reference sequence). Trimming cost V 3 bases and J 5 bases, with 8 bases left between them. The CDR3 reads CASSFTLNNEQFF. The DNA of the CDR3 is TGTGCCAGCAGTTTCACTTTGAACAATGAGCAGTTCTTC.

The chain is built from TRBV19 and TRBJ2-1, with 11 bases fitting TRBD1. Germline values: CDR1 LNHDA, CDR2 SQIVND (reference sequence). CDR3 length: 18 residues. The V segment lost 5 bases and the J segment 7 bases; nucleotides outside the gene matches: 16. The CDR3 DNA reads as TGTGCCAGTAGTTTCGCGACCCCCGGGACAGGGGGGTGGAATGAGCAGTTCTTC. It translates to CASSFATPGTGGWNEQFF.

The chain couples TRBV3-1 (or the pseudogene TRBV3-2) to TRBJ2-2; 8 bases align to TRBD1. This CDR3 has 15 amino acids. In germline, CDR1 is LGHDT, CDR2 YNNKEL (reference sequence). V gave up 1 base and J gave up 6 bases; unmatched junction bases: 4. CDR3 sequence reads: CASSQGPQGAGELFF. The CDR3 nucleotides are TGTGCCAGCAGCCAAGGTCCACAGGGGGCCGGGGAGCTGTTTTTT.

The chain couples TRBV11-2 to TRBJ2-7; D not certain. Trimming left V 3 bases short and J 2 bases short, with 2 bases between. There are 11 residues in the CDR3. Germline CDR1 is SGHAT and CDR2 is FQNNGV. The CDR3 DNA reads TGTGCCAGCAGCTTTACCTACGAGCAGTACTTC. Protein product: CASSFTYEQYF.

The V and J genes are TRBV2 and TRBJ1-2, with D perhaps matching TRBD1 (6 bases). Per germline, CDR1 SNHLY and CDR2 FYNNEI. The germline V and J ends were trimmed by 7 bases and 8 bases, with 17 bases remaining between them. The CDR3 runs 13 residues. The CDR3: CASMSLGAQGYTF. The CDR3, as DNA: TGTGCCAGCATGAGTTTGGGGGCGCAGGGCTACACCTTC.

V is TRBV3-1 (or the pseudogene TRBV3-2) and J is TRBJ2-5; D unclear. The CDR3 length is 15 residues. Trimming took 1 base from V and 4 from J, leaving 13 bases between them. CDR1 and CDR2 (germline): LGHDT, YNNKEL (reference sequence). In DNA, the CDR3 is TGTGCCAGCAGCCAAGGCGGCCTTCGGTCAGAGACCCAGTACTTC. Amino acid sequence: CASSQGGLRSETQYF.

This chain connects TRBV6-2 or TRBV6-3 to TRBJ2-1; tentatively, D is TRBD2 (6 bases). V was shortened by 2 bases and J by 1 base, with 12 bases between the two germline ends. This CDR3 region has 16 residues. Germline CDR1 reads MNHEY; CDR2 reads SVGEGT. The CDR3 sequence: CASSYVSGLSYNEQFF. The CDR3 DNA reads as TGTGCCAGCAGTTACGTCAGCGGACTATCCTACAATGAGCAGTTCTTC.

This rearrangement joins TRBV28 to TRBJ1-2; TRBD1 matches at 7 bases. The ends lost 3 bases at V and 4 bases at J; junction bases unmatched: 17. CDR1 is MDHEN, CDR2 SYDVKM, per germline. This CDR3 has 18 residues. Here the CDR3 reads CASSFPPGGGGSGYGYTF. Written as DNA, the CDR3 is TGTGCCAGCAGTTTCCCCCCAGGGGGTGGTGGGTCGGGCTATGGCTACACCTTC.

The genes are TRBV5-1 and TRBJ2-5; D perhaps matches TRBD1 (6 bases). CDR1 and CDR2 (germline): SGHRS, YFSETQ. The CDR3 runs 15 residues. V was shortened by 1 base and J by 7 bases, with 17 bases between the two germline ends. The CDR3 sequence is CASSLRWDNLRTQYF. Written as DNA, the CDR3 is TGCGCCAGCAGCTTGAGGTGGGACAACCTGAGGACCCAGTACTTC.

This chain uses TRBV27 with TRBJ1-4, with D uncertain. V was pared by 2 bases and J by 5 bases, with 15 bases between. CDR1 is MNHEY, CDR2 SMNVEV, per germline (reference sequence). This CDR3 is built from 16 residues. The CDR3 DNA reads as TGTGCCAGCAGTTTAAACGGATTAGCATTAAATGAAAAACTGTTTTTT. Its protein is CASSLNGLALNEKLFF.

The CDR3 region has the DNA TGTGCCAGCAGCTCATACCTAGGGCAGGGTAATTCACCCCTCCACTTT. Amino acids: CASSSYLGQGNSPLHF. The gene calls are TRBV4-2 and TRBJ1-6; D might be TRBD1 (5 bases). The V gene's germline CDR1 is LGHNA and CDR2 YNFKEQ. CDR3 length equals 16 residues. Trimming stripped 5 bases from V and 6 bases from J, with 17 bases between.

The chain uses TRBV1 and TRBJ2-7; TRBD2 is taken as the D call from the table, unchecked against the DNA. TRBV1 is recorded as a pseudogene. This CDR3 is 11 amino acids long. The CDR3 loop reads CTRAGAHFEYF. In DNA, the CDR3 is TGCACCAGGGCGGGGGCGCATTTTGAGTACTTC.

J is TRBJ2-3 and V is TRBV24-1, with a weak D call TRBD2 (6 bases). This CDR3 is built from 12 residues. Germline loops: CDR1 KGHDR, CDR2 SFDVKD. Trimming shortened V by 5 bases and J by 8 bases, and 10 bases separated the two germline ends. The CDR3 DNA sequence: TGTGCCACCAGTGTAGGGACTGGTACGCAGTATTTT. It codes for CATSVGTGTQYF.

This clone was found a few times. V gene TRBV4-3 combines with J gene TRBJ2-7; D ambiguous. The CDR3 sequence is 16 residues long. The germline V and J ends were trimmed by 0 bases and 0 bases, with 12 bases remaining between them. Germline CDR1 reads LGHNA; CDR2 reads YSLEER. The CDR3 region has the DNA TGCGCCAGCAGCCAAGACTACGTTGAAGACTCCTACGAGCAGTACTTC. Its translation: CASSQDYVEDSYEQYF.

The chain is built from TRBV6-2 or TRBV6-3 and TRBJ2-1; D remains unclear. The germline CDR1 and CDR2 sequences are MNHEY and SVGEGT. The V end was cut by 5 bases, the J end by 9 bases, with 14 bases between. CDR3 size: 13 residues. CDR3 nucleotides: TGTGCCAGCAGTCGACTGACCGCTCTTGAGCAGTTCTTC. Translation gives CASSRLTALEQFF.

This sequence joins TRBV18 and TRBJ2-2, with a tentative D call TRBD1 (5 bases). Germline CDR1 reads KGHSH; CDR2 reads LQKENI. Between the trimmed V and J ends, which lost 0 bases and 1 base, there was a span of 6 bases. This CDR3 contains 15 residues. This CDR3 reads CASSPPGVNTGELFF. The CDR3 DNA is TGTGCCAGCTCACCACCAGGGGTGAACACCGGGGAGCTGTTTTTT.

The chain joins TRBV6-5 to TRBJ1-5; D is uncertain. Germline V gene lookup returns CDR1 MNHEY and CDR2 SVGAGI. Trimming took 0 bases from V and 7 from J, leaving 7 bases between them. There are 13 residues in the CDR3. CDR3 in amino acids: CASSYSMAQPQHF. For the CDR3, the DNA is TGTGCCAGCAGTTACTCGATGGCCCAGCCCCAGCATTTT.